This T cell receptor beta chain is from a study of blood T cells in healthy people across ages. Across the whole study: Per two T cells, about one barcoded beta molecule was captured through template switching. Overall study findings and caveats: Diversity estimated from one million T cells was considered an underestimate.

Trimming removed 0 bases from V and 2 bases from J; junction bases left unmatched: 11. CDR1 is MNHEY and CDR2 is SVGAGI in the germline V gene. The CDR3 is 20 amino acids. A remark on this clonotype: What it binds is not known.

The second PCR ran about 6 to 12 cycles with a sample-barcoded 5' primer and J-beta primers. TCRdb fed the 5' RACE reads into MiXCR, producing one record per CDR3 protein. The sample consists of about 1.4 million distinct CDR3 sequences, approximately 59% of them appearing once. V usage is TRBV6-5 and J usage is TRBJ2-4; TRBD1 agrees at 12 bases. The sample consisted of blood. The sequence came from a man aged 18 to 30 in good health. The CDR3 DNA reads as TGTGCCAGCAGTTACTCCCGAGGGACAGGGGGCGCGAAGACCAAAAACATTCAGTACTTC. It encodes CASSYSRGTGGAKTKNIQYF.